One and the same sample provided the 21 T cell receptor beta chains below, sequenced in a study of OX40 agonist ivuxolimab in advanced cancers. TCRdb keeps only in-frame clones here, not all; method: immunoSEQ multiplex PCR. The sample has about 140,000 clones; about 92% are singletons. The specimen comprised CD4+ or CD8+ T cells sorted from blood, sampled in a trial of the OX40 agonist ivuxolimab. The source of these receptors is an adult with an advanced solid tumor such as melanoma, head and neck, liver or kidney cancer.

V usage is TRBV18 and J usage is TRBJ1-6; D remains ambiguous. This CDR3 has 13 amino acids. V was pared by 3 bases and J by 4 bases, with 4 bases between. Per germline, CDR1 KGHSH and CDR2 LQKENI. The CDR3 here is CASSPGYNSPLHF. The CDR3 nucleotides read TGTGCCAGCTCACCTGGGTATAATTCACCCCTCCACTTT. The variable domain in full, with the rest retrieved from reference TRBV18 and TRBJ1-6, is NAGVMQNPRHLVRRRGQEARLRCSPMKGHSHVYWYRQLPEEGLKFMVYLQKENIIDESGMPKERFSAEFPKEGPSILRIQQVVRGDSAAYFCASSPGYNSPLHFGNGTRLTVT.

A word on this clone: At one of its ends the junction is not consistent with the germline gene, which may arise from a read error. The V call is TRBV5-5, the J call TRBJ2-1; the D gene is possibly TRBD1 (6 bases). This CDR3 contains 12 residues. Germline V gives CDR1 SGHKS, CDR2 YYEKEE (reference sequence). The CDR3 DNA is TGTGCCAGCAGGCCCCGGGACAAAGAGCAGTTCTTC. It encodes CASRPRDKEQFF. Drawing the rest from reference TRBV5-5 and TRBJ2-1, the complete variable domain is DAGVTQSPTHLIKTRGQQVTLRCSPISGHKSVSWYQQVLGQGPQFIFQYYEKEERGRGNFPDRFSARQFPNYSSELNVNALLLGDSALYLCASRPRDKEQFFGPGTRLTVL.

This clone was recorded once. V gene TRBV5-8 combines with J gene TRBJ1-3, with D tentatively TRBD1 (5 bases). CDR1 is SGHTS, CDR2 YDEGEE, per germline. V dropped 2 bases and J dropped 0 bases, with 12 bases sitting between them. The CDR3 runs 16 residues. CDR3 nucleotide sequence: TGTGCCAGCAGCTTCGGACACCCAAACTCTGGAAACACCATATATTTT. Translation gives CASSFGHPNSGNTIYF. Using reference TRBV5-8 and TRBJ1-3 for the parts outside the CDR3, the full variable domain is EAGVTQSPTHLIKTRGQQATLRCSPISGHTSVYWYQQALGLGLQFLLWYDEGEERNRGNFPPRFSGRQFPNYSSELNVNALELEDSALYLCASSFGHPNSGNTIYFGEGSWLTVV.

The J gene is TRBJ2-1, the V gene TRBV29-1, with 8 bases identical to TRBD2. Germline CDR1 SQVTM, CDR2 ANQGSEA. The CDR3 has 12 residues. Unmatched junction bases numbered 0, after V lost 3 bases and J lost 5 bases. The CDR3, as DNA: TGCAGCGTTGAGGGACTAGACAATGAGCAGTTCTTC. This gives the protein CSVEGLDNEQFF.

J is TRBJ1-3 and V is TRBV2; D call uncertain. The CDR3 has 15 residues. V was cut by 7 bases and J by 1 base, with 14 bases left in between. Germline loops: CDR1 SNHLY, CDR2 FYNNEI. CDR3 nucleotide sequence: TGTGCCAGCAACGTAGACCCCTATTCTGGAAACACCATATATTTT. Its translation: CASNVDPYSGNTIYF.

On this clone: The germline gene is not matched at one end of the junction; a read error may be the cause. Other DNA sequences in this sample translate to the same CDR3. V gene TRBV6-6 combines with J gene TRBJ1-1, with 7 bases fitting TRBD1. CDR3 length: 13 amino acids. CDR1 is MNHNY and CDR2 is SVGAGI in the germline V gene (reference sequence). The CDR3 nucleotides read TGCGCCAGCAGTTGGGGGACAGTTGTTGAAGCTTTCTTT. The encoded protein is CASSWGTVVEAFF.

J is TRBJ1-3 and V is TRBV9; no clear D gene. V was cut by 1 base and J by 0 bases, with 11 bases left in between. Per the germline V gene, CDR1 is SGDLS and CDR2 is YYNGEE. The CDR3 runs 16 residues. The CDR3 DNA reads as TGTGCCAGCAGCGTAAGTGACGGTGTCTCTGGAAACACCATATATTTT. This translates into CASSVSDGVSGNTIYF.

The chain has TRBV7-3 and TRBJ2-3, with 9 nucleotides matching TRBD2. Trimming at V came to 5 bases and at J to 5 bases, leaving 11 bases not matched to a gene. The CDR3 is 16 amino acids. Germline CDR1 reads SGHTA; CDR2 reads FQGTGA. CDR3 region: CASSRGAGGRGDTQYF. The CDR3 bases are TGTGCCAGCAGCCGAGGGGCGGGAGGGCGTGGAGATACGCAGTATTTT.

This chain links TRBV7-2 with TRBJ1-2; 9 bases line up with TRBD1. Germline V gene data show CDR1 as SGHTA and CDR2 as FQGNSA. This CDR3 comprises 15 residues. With 1 base clipped from V and 8 bases from J, the junction kept 8 bases outside the gene matches. Written as DNA, the CDR3 is TGTGCCAGCAGCTTAGGGGACAGGGAATGGAGCGGCTACACCTTC. It yields the protein CASSLGDREWSGYTF.

The J gene is TRBJ1-5, the V gene TRBV10-3, with 12 bases matching TRBD1. Germline V gene data show CDR1 as ENHRY and CDR2 as SYGVKD. V was clipped by 5 bases and J by 6 bases; unmatched bases: 8. The CDR3 contains 16 residues. The CDR3 protein is CAISLGGQGAGQPQHF. The CDR3 DNA is TGTGCCATCAGTCTAGGGGGACAGGGGGCAGGTCAGCCCCAGCATTTT.

The chain carries TRBV9 and TRBJ2-3; no firm D call. V dropped 3 bases and J dropped 0 bases, with 11 bases sitting between them. Germline V gene lookup returns CDR1 SGDLS and CDR2 YYNGEE. There are 15 residues in the CDR3. The CDR3 sequence: CASSAMPSSTDTQYF. In nucleotides, the CDR3 is TGTGCCAGCAGCGCTATGCCCAGCAGCACAGATACGCAGTATTTT. Based on the CDR3 plus reference TRBV9 and TRBJ2-3, the full variable domain is DSGVTQTPKHLITATGQRVTLRCSPRSGDLSVYWYQQSLDQGLQFLIQYYNGEERAKGNILERFSAQQFPDLHSELNLSSLELGDSALYFCASSAMPSSTDTQYFGPGTRLTVL.

J is TRBJ1-1 and V is TRBV27, with 11 bases fitting TRBD1. This CDR3 contains 16 residues. After removal of 5 bases from V and 6 bases from J, the junction contained 11 bases not matched to a gene. Germline assignment: CDR1 MNHEY and CDR2 SMNVEV (reference sequence). The CDR3 spells CASSHIWTGGLAEAFF. In nucleotides, the CDR3 is TGTGCCAGCAGTCACATCTGGACAGGGGGCCTGGCTGAAGCTTTCTTT.

The V gene is TRBV27, the J gene TRBJ2-7; unclear D gene. Germline CDR1 reads MNHEY; CDR2 reads SMNVEV (reference sequence). Trimming pared 5 bases from V and 0 bases from J, leaving 11 bases between. This CDR3 has 14 amino acids. CDR3 bases: TGTGCCAGCAGTCCTCGCTCTAGCTCCTACGAGCAGTACTTC. Translation: CASSPRSSSYEQYF.

The chain joins TRBV5-1 to TRBJ2-3, with 10 positions matching TRBD2. The CDR3 extends over 17 amino acids. Germline CDR1 reads SGHRS; CDR2 reads YFSETQ. Germline trimming cut 4 bases from V and 5 bases from J; bases unmatched to any gene: 13. CDR3 amino acids: CASSPRGAGGHGDTQYF. CDR3 DNA: TGCGCCAGCAGCCCCCGGGGAGCGGGGGGGCATGGAGATACGCAGTATTTT.

The chain employs TRBV7-2 and TRBJ1-4, with D unresolved. Trimming removed 4 bases from V and 10 bases from J, with 13 bases in between. This CDR3 is built from 13 residues. Per germline, CDR1 SGHTA and CDR2 FQGNSA. CDR3 region: CASSSQGRAKLFF. DNA of the CDR3: TGTGCCAGCAGCTCCCAAGGACGGGCAAAACTGTTTTTT.

The V call is TRBV19, the J call TRBJ2-7; no clear D gene. The CDR3 extends over 12 amino acids. Germline V gene data show CDR1 as LNHDA and CDR2 as SQIVND (reference sequence). V lost 3 bases and J 6 bases, leaving 9 bases between the germline ends. The CDR3 DNA reads TGTGCCAGTAGTATCCTCCGCGGCGAGCAGTACTTC. It specifies CASSILRGEQYF. The entire variable domain, with the rest obtained from reference TRBV19 and TRBJ2-7, is as follows: DGGITQSPKYLFRKEGQNVTLSCEQNLNHDAMYWYRQDPGQGLRLIYYSQIVNDFQKGDIAEGYSVSREKKESFPLTVTSAQKNPTAFYLCASSILRGEQYFGPGTRLTVT.

The chain recombines TRBV28 with TRBJ1-1; a possible D gene is TRBD1 (5 bases). Trimming removed 5 bases from V and 7 bases from J, with 20 bases in between. CDR3 length: 15 residues. Germline V gives CDR1 MDHEN, CDR2 SYDVKM. This CDR3 reads CASSRSLIQGGEAFF. The DNA of the CDR3 is TGTGCCAGCAGTCGATCTTTAATTCAGGGCGGTGAAGCTTTCTTT.

This chain uses TRBV5-5 with TRBJ1-1; D gene ambiguous. The CDR3 is 15 amino acids. V lost 4 bases, J lost 0 bases, and 13 bases lay in between. CDR1 is SGHKS and CDR2 is YYEKEE in the germline V gene (reference sequence). Here the CDR3 reads CASSAMGALNTEAFF. The CDR3 nucleotides read TGTGCCAGCAGCGCCATGGGCGCCCTGAACACTGAAGCTTTCTTT.

The rearrangement links TRBV6-5 to TRBJ1-4; D unresolved. From germline, CDR1 is MNHEY and CDR2 SVGAGI. V shed 2 bases and J shed 0 bases, with 7 bases lying between them. The CDR3 is 15 residues long. CDR3 sequence reads: CASSYAGSTNEKLFF. The CDR3 nucleotides are TGTGCCAGCAGTTACGCGGGGTCAACTAATGAAAAACTGTTTTTT.

The rearrangement uses TRBV14 and TRBJ1-4; TRBD1 matches at 8 bases. The CDR3 length is 14 residues. CDR1 and CDR2 from the germline V gene are SGHDN and FVKESK. Trimming cost V 2 bases and J 8 bases; bases outside gene matches: 4. The CDR3 DNA reads TGTGCCAGCAGCCAAAAGAACAGGGGGGAAAAACTGTTTTTT. Protein sequence: CASSQKNRGEKLFF.

The chain is built from TRBV4-3 and TRBJ1-2; no definite D call. Between the trimmed V and J ends, which lost 0 bases and 3 bases, there was a span of 11 bases. There are 15 residues in the CDR3. Germline V lookup: CDR1 LGHNA, CDR2 YSLEER. The CDR3 reads CASSQDPRHDYGYTF. CDR3 in DNA: TGCGCCAGCAGCCAAGATCCCCGCCACGACTATGGCTACACCTTC.